The 2 T cell receptor beta chains listed next were all sequenced from one sample in a study of blood T cell repertoires in COVID-19. Repertoires were generated with immunoSEQ multiplex PCR, while TCRdb's copy carries only in-frame clones and drops some. This table holds 360,000 or so clones, 80% to 85% found once. Sequenced material: PBMCs or T cells enriched from blood (not recorded which). These receptors originate from a woman between 50 and 59 years old who had recovered from COVID-19.

The rearrangement joins TRBV29-1 to TRBJ1-2; D may be TRBD1 (5 bases). Trimming shortened V by 1 base and J by 8 bases, and 17 bases separated the two germline ends. There are 14 residues in the CDR3. Germline V gene sequence: CDR1 SQVTM, CDR2 ANQGSEA. The CDR3 sequence is CSVEAVGGAAGYTF. CDR3 DNA sequence: TGCAGCGTTGAAGCCGTAGGAGGGGCGGCAGGCTACACCTTC.

The rearrangement links TRBV9 to TRBJ1-1; 7 bases map to TRBD1. The germline V gene has CDR1 SGDLS and CDR2 YYNGEE. Trimming cost V 0 bases and J 0 bases; bases outside gene matches: 5. The CDR3 extends over 16 amino acids. The DNA of the CDR3 is TGTGCCAGCAGCGTAGCTGGCCAGGGGGTGAACACTGAAGCTTTCTTT. This codes for CASSVAGQGVNTEAFF.